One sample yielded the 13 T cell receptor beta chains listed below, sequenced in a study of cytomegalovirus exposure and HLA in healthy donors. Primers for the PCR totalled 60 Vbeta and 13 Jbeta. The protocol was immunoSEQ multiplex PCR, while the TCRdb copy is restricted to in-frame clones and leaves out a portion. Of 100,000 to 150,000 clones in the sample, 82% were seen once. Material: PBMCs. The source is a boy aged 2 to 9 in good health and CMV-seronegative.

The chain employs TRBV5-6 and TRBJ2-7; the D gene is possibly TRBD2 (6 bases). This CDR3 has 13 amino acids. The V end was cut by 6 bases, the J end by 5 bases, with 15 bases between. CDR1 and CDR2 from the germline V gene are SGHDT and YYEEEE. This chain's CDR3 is CASTAVGEDEQYF. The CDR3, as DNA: TGTGCCAGCACCGCTGTTGGGGAGGACGAGCAGTACTTC.

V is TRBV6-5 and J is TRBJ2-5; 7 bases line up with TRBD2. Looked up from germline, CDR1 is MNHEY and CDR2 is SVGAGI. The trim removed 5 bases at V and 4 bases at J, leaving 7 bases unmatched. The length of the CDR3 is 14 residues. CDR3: CASSRRTRGETQYF. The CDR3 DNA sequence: TGTGCCAGCAGTCGACGGACTAGAGGAGAGACCCAGTACTTC.

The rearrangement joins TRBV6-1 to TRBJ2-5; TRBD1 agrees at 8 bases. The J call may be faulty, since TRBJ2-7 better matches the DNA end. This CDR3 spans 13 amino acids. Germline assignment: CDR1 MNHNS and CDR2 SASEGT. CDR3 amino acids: CASRQGAAYEQYF. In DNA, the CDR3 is TGTGCCAGCAGGCAGGGGGCAGCCTACGAGCAGTACTTC.

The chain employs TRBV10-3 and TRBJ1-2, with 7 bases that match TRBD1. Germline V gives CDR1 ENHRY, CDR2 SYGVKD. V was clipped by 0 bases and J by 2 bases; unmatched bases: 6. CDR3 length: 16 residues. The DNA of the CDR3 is TGTGCCATCAGTGAGTCGACCCCCAGGGGGAACTATGGCTACACCTTC. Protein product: CAISESTPRGNYGYTF.

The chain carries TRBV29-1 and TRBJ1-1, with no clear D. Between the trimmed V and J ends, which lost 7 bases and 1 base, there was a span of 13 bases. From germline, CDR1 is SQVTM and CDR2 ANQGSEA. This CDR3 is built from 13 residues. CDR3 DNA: TGCAGCGCTGATAGGGAGTCGAACACTGAAGCTTTCTTT. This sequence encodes CSADRESNTEAFF.

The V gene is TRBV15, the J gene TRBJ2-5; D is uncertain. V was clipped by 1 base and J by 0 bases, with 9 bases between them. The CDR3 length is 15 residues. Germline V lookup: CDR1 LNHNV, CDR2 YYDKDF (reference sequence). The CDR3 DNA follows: TGTGCCACCAGCAGAGGAGGTGGAAACCAAGAGACCCAGTACTTC. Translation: CATSRGGGNQETQYF.

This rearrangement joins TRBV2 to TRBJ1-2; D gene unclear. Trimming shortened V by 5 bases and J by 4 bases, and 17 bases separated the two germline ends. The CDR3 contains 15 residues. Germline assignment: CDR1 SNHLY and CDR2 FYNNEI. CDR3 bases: TGTGCCAGCAGTTCCCCTATGAGCGTAGTCTATGGCTACACCTTC. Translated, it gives CASSSPMSVVYGYTF.

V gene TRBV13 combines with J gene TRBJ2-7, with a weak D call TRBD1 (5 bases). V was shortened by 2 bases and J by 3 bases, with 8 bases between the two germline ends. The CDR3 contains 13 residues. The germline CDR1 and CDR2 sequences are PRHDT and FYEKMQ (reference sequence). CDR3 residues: CASSLPQGYEQYF. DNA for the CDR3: TGTGCCAGCAGCTTACCGCAGGGCTACGAGCAGTACTTC. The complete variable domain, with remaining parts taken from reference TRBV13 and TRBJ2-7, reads AAGVIQSPRHLIKEKRETATLKCYPIPRHDTVYWYQQGPGQDPQFLISFYEKMQSDKGSIPDRFSAQQFSDYHSELNMSSLELGDSALYFCASSLPQGYEQYFGPGTRLTVT.

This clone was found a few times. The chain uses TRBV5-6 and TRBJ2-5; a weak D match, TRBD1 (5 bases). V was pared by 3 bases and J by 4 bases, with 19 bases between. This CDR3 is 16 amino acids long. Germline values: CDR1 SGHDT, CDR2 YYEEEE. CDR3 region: CASSSYGWGVRETQYF. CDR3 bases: TGTGCCAGCAGCTCCTATGGGTGGGGCGTACGAGAGACCCAGTACTTC.

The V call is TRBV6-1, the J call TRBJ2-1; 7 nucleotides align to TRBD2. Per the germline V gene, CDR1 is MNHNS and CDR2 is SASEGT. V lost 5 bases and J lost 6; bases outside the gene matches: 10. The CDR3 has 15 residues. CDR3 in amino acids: CASSLQPGLSNEQFF. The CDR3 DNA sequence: TGTGCCAGCAGTCTTCAACCGGGACTATCCAATGAGCAGTTCTTC.

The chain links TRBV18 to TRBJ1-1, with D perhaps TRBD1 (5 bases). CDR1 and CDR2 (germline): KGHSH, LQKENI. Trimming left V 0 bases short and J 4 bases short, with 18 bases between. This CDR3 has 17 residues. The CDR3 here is CASSPPQGGTDGTEAFF. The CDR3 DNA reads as TGTGCCAGCTCACCACCCCAGGGAGGGACGGACGGCACTGAAGCTTTCTTT.

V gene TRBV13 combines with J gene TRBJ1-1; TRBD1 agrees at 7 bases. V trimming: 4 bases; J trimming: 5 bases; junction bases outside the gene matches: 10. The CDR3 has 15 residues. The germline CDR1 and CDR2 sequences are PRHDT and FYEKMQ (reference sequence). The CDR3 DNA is TGTGCCAGCAGCTCTTATTTGACAGGGTCGACTGAAGCTTTCTTT. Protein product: CASSSYLTGSTEAFF.

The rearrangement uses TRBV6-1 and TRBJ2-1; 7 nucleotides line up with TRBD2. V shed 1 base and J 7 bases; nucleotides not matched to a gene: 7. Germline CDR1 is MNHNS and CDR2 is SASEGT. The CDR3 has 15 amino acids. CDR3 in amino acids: CASSEGEGGPNEQFF. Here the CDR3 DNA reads TGTGCCAGCAGTGAAGGAGAGGGAGGGCCGAATGAGCAGTTCTTC.